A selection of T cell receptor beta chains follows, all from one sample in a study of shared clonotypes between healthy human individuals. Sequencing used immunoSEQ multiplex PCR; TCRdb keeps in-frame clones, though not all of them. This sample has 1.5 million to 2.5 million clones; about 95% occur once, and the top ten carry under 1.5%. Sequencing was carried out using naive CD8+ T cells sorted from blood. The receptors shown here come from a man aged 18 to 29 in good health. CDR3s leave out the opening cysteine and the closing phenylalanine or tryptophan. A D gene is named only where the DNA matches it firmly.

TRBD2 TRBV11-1 ASSPTSGGADTQY
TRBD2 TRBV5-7 ASSPAGLAGAENTGELF
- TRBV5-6 ASSLEASYEQY
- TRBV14 ASSQSAASSYNEQF
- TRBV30 AWSASDTVFSYEQY
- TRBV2 ASSEWVAVTETQY
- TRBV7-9 ASSLSGEQY
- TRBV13 ASSPRAQETQY
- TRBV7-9 ASSLASGDLYNSPLH
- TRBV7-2 ASSLAGQMNTEAF
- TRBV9 ASSAEGRPADTQY
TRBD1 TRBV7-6 ASSPHPGTGNTGELF
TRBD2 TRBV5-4 ASSPTEREGRAGTDTQY
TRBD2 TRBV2 ASIGLGLAGRETQY
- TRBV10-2 ASRGGHSSGNTIY
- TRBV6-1 ASREGQTYEQY
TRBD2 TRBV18 ASSPGTTILRETQY
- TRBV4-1 ASSHLTNNQPQH
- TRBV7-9 ASSLLGPRETQY
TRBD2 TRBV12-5 ASGLASSGRYHEQY
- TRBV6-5 ASSYSNKGNEQF
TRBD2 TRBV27 ASRVIGLAGVRETQY
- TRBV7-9 ASSLVGDMNTEAF
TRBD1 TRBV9 ASSVTGTENTEAF
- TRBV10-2 ASSEGLEGYT
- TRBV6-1 ASSELPVYTQY
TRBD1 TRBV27 ASSLSGQGWDEQF
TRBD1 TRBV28 ASRGQDSYEQY
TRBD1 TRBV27 ASSQDRGLYEQY
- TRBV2 ASSGLDNEQF